The next 22 T cell receptor beta chains were all read from a single sample in a study of a mutant IDH1 vaccine in newly diagnosed glioma. Time point specified: week 11, during vaccination. Topical imiquimod was applied with each vaccine dose, which held 300 ug of mutant IDH1 20-mer peptide. Profiling relied on immunoSEQ multiplex PCR, and the TCRdb table lists in-frame clones only, not all of them. The sample consists of about 24,000 clones, about 80% of them appearing once. No cognate antigen is known for these TCRs. The sequences come from PBMCs, collected from a glioma patient whose treatment included an IDH1 peptide vaccine. The origin of the receptors is a man aged 40-49 years with glioma.

This clone was recorded a few times. The chain employs TRBV10-1 and TRBJ2-2, with D unresolved. V was clipped by 6 bases and J by 6 bases, with 11 bases between them. This CDR3 is built from 13 residues. The germline V gene has CDR1 WNHNN and CDR2 SYGVQD (reference sequence). CDR3 nucleotides: TGCGCCAGCAGCGATGGGGAAGCCGGGGAGCTGTTTTTT. Amino acids: CASSDGEAGELFF.

The V call is TRBV5-6, the J call TRBJ2-7; perhaps TRBD1 as D (5 bases). The ends were cut back, 0 bases at V and 6 bases at J, with 10 bases in the middle. This CDR3 comprises 13 residues. Germline values: CDR1 SGHDT, CDR2 YYEEEE. The CDR3 region has the DNA TGTGCCAGCAGCTTGGCTCAGGGTGGCGAGCAGTACTTC. Protein: CASSLAQGGEQYF. Using reference TRBV5-6 and TRBJ2-7 for the parts outside the CDR3, the full variable domain is DAGVTQSPTHLIKTRGQQVTLRCSPKSGHDTVSWYQQALGQGPQFIFQYYEEEERQRGNFPDRFSGHQFPNYSSELNVNALLLGDSALYLCASSLAQGGEQYFGPGTRLTVT.

CDR3 amino acids: CASSPTWTVGGETQYF. The CDR3 region has the DNA TGTGCCAGCTCACCGACCTGGACGGTCGGGGGAGAGACCCAGTACTTC. The rearrangement links TRBV18 to TRBJ2-5, with D possibly matching TRBD2 (6 bases). Germline lookup yields CDR1 KGHSH and CDR2 LQKENI. V lost 3 bases and J lost 4, with 18 bases in between. The CDR3 runs 16 residues.

This rearrangement joins TRBV4-3 to TRBJ2-7, with D perhaps given as TRBD1 or TRBD2 (5 bases each). The V end was cut by 3 bases, the J end by 2 bases, with 17 bases between. The CDR3 contains 16 residues. Germline lookup yields CDR1 LGHNA and CDR2 YSLEER. CDR3 DNA sequence: TGCGCCAGCAGCCAGGGGCTAGCCCAGAATACCTACGAGCAGTACGTC. Translation gives CASSQGLAQNTYEQYV.

The chain combines TRBV5-1 with TRBJ1-1; possible D gene TRBD1, 5 bases. There are 14 residues in the CDR3. Trimming stripped 0 bases from V and 10 bases from J, with 16 bases between. Germline loops: CDR1 SGHRS, CDR2 YFSETQ. For the CDR3, the DNA is TGCGCCAGCAGCTTGGAATTCCAGGGTGAAGCAGCTTTCTTT. It translates to CASSLEFQGEAAFF.

The J gene is TRBJ1-6, the V gene TRBV7-9, with 7 nucleotides matching TRBD1. This CDR3 is 14 amino acids long. V shed 1 base and J 7 bases; nucleotides not matched to a gene: 1. Germline V CDR1 and CDR2: SEHNR, FQNEAQ (reference sequence). CDR3 in amino acids: CASSLEQGNSPLHF. The CDR3 coding sequence is TGTGCCAGCAGCTTAGAACAGGGGAATTCACCCCTCCACTTT. Full variable domain (missing parts from reference TRBV7-9 and TRBJ1-6): DTGVSQNPRHKITKRGQNVTFRCDPISEHNRLYWYRQTLGQGPEFLTYFQNEAQLEKSRLLSDRFSAERPKGSFSTLEIQRTEQGDSAMYLCASSLEQGNSPLHFGNGTRLTVT.

The V and J genes are TRBV19 and TRBJ2-3; D might be TRBD1 (5 bases). The length of the CDR3 is 12 residues. Germline values: CDR1 LNHDA, CDR2 SQIVND (reference sequence). Trimming left V 4 bases short and J 13 bases short, with 15 bases between. CDR3 in amino acids: CASSNQGQYEYF. The CDR3 nucleotides are TGTGCCAGTAGTAATCAGGGTCAATACGAGTATTTT.

The chain links TRBV5-1 to TRBJ2-1, with 11 bases identical to TRBD2. V gave up 6 bases and J gave up 7 bases; unmatched junction bases: 18. This CDR3 region has 18 residues. Per germline, CDR1 SGHRS and CDR2 YFSETQ. The CDR3 DNA sequence: TGCGCCAGCACTCTAAGCTGGAGTCTAGCGGGAGGTTCGAATGAGCAGTTCTTC. Translation gives CASTLSWSLAGGSNEQFF.

There are a few counts of this clone. V and J are TRBV11-3 and TRBJ2-7; a weak D match, TRBD2 (6 bases). CDR1 SGHNT and CDR2 YENEEA come from the germline V gene. The CDR3 loop spans 13 amino acids. With 3 bases removed from V and 4 bases from J, the gap between germline ends came to 10 bases. The CDR3 bases are TGTGCCAGCAGCTTCGGGAGCAGGTACGAGCAGTACGTC. Amino acids: CASSFGSRYEQYV.

The chain couples TRBV7-9 to TRBJ2-1, with 8 bases lining up with TRBD2. CDR3 length: 15 amino acids. The V gene end was trimmed by 2 bases and the J gene end by 0 bases; junction bases not matched to a gene: 0. The germline V gene has CDR1 SEHNR and CDR2 FQNEAQ (reference sequence). As DNA, the CDR3 is TGTGCCAGCAGCTTAAGCGGGAGCTCCTACAATGAGCAGTTCTTC. This sequence encodes CASSLSGSSYNEQFF. Based on the CDR3 plus reference TRBV7-9 and TRBJ2-1, the full variable domain is DTGVSQNPRHKITKRGQNVTFRCDPISEHNRLYWYRQTLGQGPEFLTYFQNEAQLEKSRLLSDRFSAERPKGSFSTLEIQRTEQGDSAMYLCASSLSGSSYNEQFFGPGTRLTVL.

This sequence joins TRBV5-8 and TRBJ2-3, with D maybe TRBD2 (5 bases). The CDR3 is 14 residues long. Germline CDR1 SGHTS, CDR2 YDEGEE. V lost 2 bases and J lost 1, with 8 bases in between. DNA for the CDR3: TGTGCCAGCAGCTTTTTGGAGGGCACAGATACGCAGTATTTT. Its translation: CASSFLEGTDTQYF.

This clone was recorded only once. The chain recombines TRBV21-1 with TRBJ2-1; the table's D call, TRBD2, was not checked against the DNA. TRBV21-1 is a pseudogene segment. The CDR3 length is 22 residues. In DNA form, the CDR3 reads TGTGCCAGCAGCAAAGTATTTGAGGGACCGATAACTAGCGTAAGCTCCTACAATGAGCAGTTCTTC. It codes for CASSKVFEGPITSVSSYNEQFF.

The chain has TRBV10-1 and TRBJ2-1, with 7 bases aligning to TRBD2. CDR1 and CDR2 (germline): WNHNN, SYGVQD (reference sequence). J lost 10 bases, V lost 4 bases, and 7 bases had no gene match. The CDR3 runs 13 residues. The CDR3 loop is CASSVSWGGEQFF. In nucleotides, the CDR3 is TGCGCCAGCAGTGTGTCCTGGGGGGGGGAGCAGTTCTTC.

The chain couples TRBV6-4 to TRBJ2-2; a possible D gene is TRBD1 (6 bases). V lost 6 bases to trimming and J lost 1 base, with 9 bases between them. The CDR3 has 14 residues. Germline V gene sequence: CDR1 MRHNA, CDR2 SNTAGT. Here the CDR3 reads CASRMTGNTGELFF. CDR3 DNA: TGTGCCAGCAGGATGACAGGGAACACCGGGGAGCTGTTTTTT.

The chain uses TRBV9 and TRBJ1-2; maybe TRBD1 (6 bases). The CDR3 spans 13 residues. CDR1 SGDLS and CDR2 YYNGEE come from the germline V gene. The ends were cut back, 0 bases at V and 7 bases at J, with 10 bases in the middle. The CDR3 DNA sequence: TGTGCCAGCAGCGTAGGGGGGCGTCGTGGCTACACCTTC. Amino acids: CASSVGGRRGYTF.

The chain carries TRBV5-1 and TRBJ2-1; tentatively, D is TRBD1 (5 bases). The V and J ends lost 1 base and 3 bases respectively, with 14 bases between them. In germline, CDR1 is SGHRS, CDR2 YFSETQ. This CDR3 comprises 16 residues. The CDR3 DNA is TGCGCCAGCAGCTTGAGGGCTGGGCAGGGCTACAATGAGCAGTTCTTC. Translated: CASSLRAGQGYNEQFF.

This clone was seen a handful of times. V usage is TRBV2 and J usage is TRBJ1-2; the D is unclear. Trimming left V 4 bases short and J 0 bases short, with 12 bases between. CDR1 and CDR2 (germline): SNHLY, FYNNEI. The CDR3 is 15 amino acids. Written as DNA, the CDR3 is TGTGCCAGCAGTGGAGGGTTAGTCTCTAACTATGGCTACACCTTC. As protein: CASSGGLVSNYGYTF.

The V gene is TRBV4-1, the J gene TRBJ1-2; no definite D call. Germline V CDR1 and CDR2: MGHRA, YSYEKL. Trimming left V 4 bases short and J 5 bases short, with 8 bases between. This CDR3 region has 12 residues. The CDR3 nucleotides are TGCGCCAGCAGCCGGCCGGATTATGGCTACACCTTC. Its translation is CASSRPDYGYTF.

J is TRBJ2-3 and V is TRBV7-8, with D maybe TRBD1 (6 bases). The CDR3 is 15 amino acids. Between the trimmed V and J ends, which lost 5 bases and 2 bases, there was a span of 14 bases. Germline V gene data show CDR1 as SGHVS and CDR2 as FQNEAQ. The CDR3 sequence: CASSPGTLDTDTQYF. In nucleotides, the CDR3 is TGTGCCAGCAGCCCAGGGACACTAGACACAGATACGCAGTATTTT.

V is TRBV11-2 and J is TRBJ2-1; D is unresolved. V was clipped by 1 base and J by 4 bases, with 17 bases between them. The germline V gene encodes CDR1 SGHAT and CDR2 FQNNGV. CDR3 length equals 17 residues. CDR3 residues: CASSLAAPQFLYNEQFF. CDR3 sequence (DNA): TGTGCCAGCAGCTTAGCGGCCCCGCAATTCCTTTACAATGAGCAGTTCTTC.

The chain employs TRBV5-2 and TRBJ1-2. TRBV5-2 is an annotated pseudogene. The CDR3 consists of 14 residues. The CDR3 here is CASKRVRKTYGYTF. The CDR3 coding sequence is TGTGCCAGCAAGCGAGTACGAAAGACCTATGGCTACACCTTC.

V usage is TRBV12-5 and J usage is TRBJ2-1, with unresolved D. Trimming pared 1 base from V and 8 bases from J, leaving 9 bases between. The germline V gene has CDR1 LGHNT and CDR2 FRNRAP. This CDR3 is built from 13 residues. CDR3 DNA: TGTGCTAGTGGTTTGGAGCCGTCGCATGAGCAGTTCTTC. The encoded protein is CASGLEPSHEQFF.